This entry is about one T cell receptor beta chain. The antigen this receptor binds is unknown. No quality values exist for individual bases; no much larger clone is one base distant. This entry comes from a study of blood T cell repertoires in COVID-19 (dated by TCRdb to about 2020). With respect to the entire study: Collaborator samples came from the United States, Italy and Spain and covered acute and convalescent phases of COVID-19. The material from the prospective study consisted of cDNA or gDNA derived from T cells, B-cell-depleted T cells, or PBMCs. The dataset comprised deeply sampled blood TCRbeta repertoires from subjects exposed to, actively infected with, or recovered from COVID-19. The repertoires were released in a freely available public database intended as a resource for research on the immune response to SARS-CoV-2. Samples were obtained from the ongoing ImmuneRACE study (first 160 participants) and from 1,254 subjects provided by 6 global collaborators. Sample metadata almost always included a de-identified subject ID, COVID-19 status, age in years and sex. Where available, HLA class I and class II types were taken from metadata supplied by the sample provider and were not determined by assay-based typing.

TCRbeta CDR3 regions were amplified from genomic DNA by means of the immunoSEQ Assay, a bias-controlled multiplex PCR. For the original study's pipeline: Nucleated cell counts per sample were estimated from amplification of reference gene primers within the assay. To quantify the absolute abundance of each unique TCRbeta CDR3 rearrangement, sequence reads were collapsed and filtered. For each sample, productive Simpson clonality was calculated as the square root of Simpson's diversity index over productive rearrangements. TCRdb holds this immuneACCESS table with in-frame rearrangements only. Some clones are missing; in checked studies, unresolved V genes explain under half, and the rest has no known cause. The D gene and trimming were derived from the DNA, and the V and J assignments and clone size from that table. Recorded for this sample are nearly 250,000 clones; around nine tenths of them occurred a single time. Around 1.6% of the sample is in the top ten clones.

The CDR1 and CDR2 encoded by the germline V gene are SGHRS and YFSETQ. There are 15 amino acids in the CDR3, from cysteine to phenylalanine inclusive. The CDR3 DNA has 45 bases and is translated from base 1. Compared with germline, V lacks 5 bases and J lacks 3 bases; bases without a gene match: 10. Another Seattle source contributed samples from volunteer blood donors who had recovered from COVID-19. Collaborating institutions collected whole blood in K2EDTA tubes following their own protocols. For TCRbeta analysis, collaborators shipped samples as frozen whole blood, isolated PBMCs, or DNA extracted from either of those sample types. Paper-wide results and their limitations: How much clinical and demographic metadata was included differed by source and by participant, and the metadata was provided uncurated.

The clonotype was recovered from a woman aged 55-70 years who had recovered from COVID-19. The rearranged chain carries TRBV5-1 and TRBJ2-5; TRBD1 aligns with 7 central bases. The sequencing input was peripheral blood. The CDR3 in this case is CASSQAGTAEETQYF. The DNA sequence reads TGCGCCAGCAGTCAAGCCGGGACAGCGGAAGAGACCCAGTACTTC.